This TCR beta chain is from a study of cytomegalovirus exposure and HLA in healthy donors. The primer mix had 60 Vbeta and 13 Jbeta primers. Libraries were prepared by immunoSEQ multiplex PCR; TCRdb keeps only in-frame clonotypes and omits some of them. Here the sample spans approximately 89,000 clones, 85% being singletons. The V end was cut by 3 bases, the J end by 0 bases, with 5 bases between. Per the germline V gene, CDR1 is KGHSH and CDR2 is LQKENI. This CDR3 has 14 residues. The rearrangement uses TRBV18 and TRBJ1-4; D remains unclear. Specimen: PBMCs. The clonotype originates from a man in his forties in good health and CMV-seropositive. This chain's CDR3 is CASSPGATNEKLFF. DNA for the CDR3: TGTGCCAGCTCACCGGGCGCAACTAATGAAAAACTGTTTTTT.